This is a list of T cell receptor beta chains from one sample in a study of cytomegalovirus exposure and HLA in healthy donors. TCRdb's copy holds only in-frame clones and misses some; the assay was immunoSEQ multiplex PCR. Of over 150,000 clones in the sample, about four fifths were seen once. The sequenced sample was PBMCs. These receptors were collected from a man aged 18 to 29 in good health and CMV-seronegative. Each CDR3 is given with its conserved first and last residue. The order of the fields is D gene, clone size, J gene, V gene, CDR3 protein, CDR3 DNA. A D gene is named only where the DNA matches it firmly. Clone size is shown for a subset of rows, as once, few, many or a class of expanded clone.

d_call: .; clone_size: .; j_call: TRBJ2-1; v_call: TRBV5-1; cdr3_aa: CASSSGGGTGNEQFF; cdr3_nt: TGCGCCAGCAGCTCGGGCGGCGGGACGGGAAATGAGCAGTTCTTC
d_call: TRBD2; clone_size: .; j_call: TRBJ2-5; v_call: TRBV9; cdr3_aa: CASSGGGAGETQYF; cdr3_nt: TGTGCCAGCAGCGGCGGGGGGGCCGGAGAGACCCAGTACTTC
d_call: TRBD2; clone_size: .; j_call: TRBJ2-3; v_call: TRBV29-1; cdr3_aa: CSVFLSSGGTDTQYF; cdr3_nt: TGCAGCGTGTTCCTGAGTAGCGGGGGAACAGATACGCAGTATTTT
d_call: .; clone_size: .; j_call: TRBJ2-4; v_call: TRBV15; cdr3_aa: CATSRDALRIQYF; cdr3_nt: TGTGCCACCAGCAGAGACGCTCTAAGAATTCAGTACTTC
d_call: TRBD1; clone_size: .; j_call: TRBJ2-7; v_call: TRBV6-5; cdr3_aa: CASSYFGQGPYEQYF; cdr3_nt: TGTGCCAGCAGTTACTTCGGACAGGGACCCTACGAGCAGTACTTC
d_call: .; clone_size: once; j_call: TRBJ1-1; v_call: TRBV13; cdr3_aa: CASSSIGVGSEAFF; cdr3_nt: TGTGCCAGCAGCTCAATAGGGGTTGGCTCTGAAGCTTTCTTT
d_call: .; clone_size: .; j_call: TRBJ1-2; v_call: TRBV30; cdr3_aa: CAWSGPRTHLWGYTF; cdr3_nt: TGTGCCTGGAGTGGCCCCCGGACTCACCTTTGGGGCTACACCTTC
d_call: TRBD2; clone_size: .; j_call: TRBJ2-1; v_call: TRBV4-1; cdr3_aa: CASSQERGLAYEQFF; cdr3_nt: TGCGCCAGCAGCCAAGAGAGGGGACTAGCCTATGAGCAGTTCTTC
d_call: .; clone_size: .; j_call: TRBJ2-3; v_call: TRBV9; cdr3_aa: CASSVGVASESTDTQYF; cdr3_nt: TGTGCCAGCAGCGTAGGTGTCGCTAGCGAGAGCACAGATACGCAGTATTTT
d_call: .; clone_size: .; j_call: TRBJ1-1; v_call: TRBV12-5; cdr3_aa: CASATGGTEAFF; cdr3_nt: TGTGCTAGTGCTACCGGGGGAACTGAAGCTTTCTTT
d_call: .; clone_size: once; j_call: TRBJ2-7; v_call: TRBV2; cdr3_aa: CASRRAYEQYF; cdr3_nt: TGTGCCAGCAGGAGGGCCTACGAGCAGTACTTC
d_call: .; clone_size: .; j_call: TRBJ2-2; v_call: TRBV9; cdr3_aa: CASSVLMAFGELFF; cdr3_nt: TGTGCCAGCAGCGTACTCATGGCCTTCGGGGAGCTGTTTTTT
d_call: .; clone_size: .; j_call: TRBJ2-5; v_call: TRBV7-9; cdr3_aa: CASSLALQGGGETQYF; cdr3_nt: TGTGCCAGCAGCTTAGCGCTACAGGGCGGGGGAGAGACCCAGTACTTC
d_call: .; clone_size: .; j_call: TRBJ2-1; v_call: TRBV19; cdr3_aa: CASSLPGSTTYNEQFF; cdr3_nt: TGTGCCAGTAGTCTTCCCGGGAGTACGACCTACAATGAGCAGTTCTTC
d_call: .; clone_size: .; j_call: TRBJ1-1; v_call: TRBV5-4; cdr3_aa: CASSFGGTEAFF; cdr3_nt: TGTGCCAGCAGCTTTGGCGGGACTGAAGCTTTCTTT
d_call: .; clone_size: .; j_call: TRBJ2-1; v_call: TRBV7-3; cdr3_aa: CASSLAVGGNEQFF; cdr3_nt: TGTGCCAGCAGCTTAGCGGTAGGCGGGAATGAGCAGTTCTTC
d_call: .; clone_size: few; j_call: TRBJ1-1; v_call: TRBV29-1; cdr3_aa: CSVEGGPNRGEAFF; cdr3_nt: TGCAGCGTTGAGGGGGGGCCCAACCGGGGTGAAGCTTTCTTT
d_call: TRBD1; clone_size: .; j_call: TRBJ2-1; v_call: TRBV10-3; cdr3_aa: CAARDRGYNEQFF; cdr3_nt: TGTGCCGCGCGGGACAGGGGTTACAATGAGCAGTTCTTC
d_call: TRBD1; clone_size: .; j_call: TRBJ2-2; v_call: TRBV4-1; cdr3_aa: CASSPPQGAGELFF; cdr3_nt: TGCGCCAGCAGCCCACCCCAGGGGGCCGGGGAGCTGTTTTTT
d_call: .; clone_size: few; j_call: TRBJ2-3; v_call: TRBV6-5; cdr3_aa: CASSPRAGGTDTQYF; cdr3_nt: TGTGCCAGCAGTCCCAGGGCAGGGGGCACAGATACGCAGTATTTT
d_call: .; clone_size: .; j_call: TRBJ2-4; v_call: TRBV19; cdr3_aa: CASSLGTLRLAKNIQYF; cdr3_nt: TGTGCCAGTAGTCTCGGGACTCTCCGTCTCGCCAAAAACATTCAGTACTTC
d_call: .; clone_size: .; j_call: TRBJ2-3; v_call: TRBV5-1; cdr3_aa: CASSSSGGVDTQYF; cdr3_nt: TGCGCCAGCAGTTCATCTGGGGGCGTAGATACGCAGTATTTT
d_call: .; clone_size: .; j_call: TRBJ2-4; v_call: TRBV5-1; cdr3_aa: CASSRDIAKNIQYF; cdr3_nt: TGCGCCAGCAGCCGCGATATAGCCAAAAACATTCAGTACTTC
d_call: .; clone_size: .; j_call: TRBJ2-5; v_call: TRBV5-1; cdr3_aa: CASSDRGQETQYF; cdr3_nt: TGCGCCAGCAGCGACCGGGGCCAAGAGACCCAGTACTTC
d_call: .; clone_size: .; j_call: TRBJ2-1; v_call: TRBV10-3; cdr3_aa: CATTGTLLSDEQFF; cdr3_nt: TGTGCCACCACCGGGACTCTCCTCTCCGATGAGCAGTTCTTC
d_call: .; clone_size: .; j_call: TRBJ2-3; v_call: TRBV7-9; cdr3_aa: CASSLGGGGDTQYF; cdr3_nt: TGTGCCAGCAGCTTAGGAGGGGGTGGCGATACGCAGTATTTT
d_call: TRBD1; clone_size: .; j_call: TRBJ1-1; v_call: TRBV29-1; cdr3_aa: CSVWDRHTEAFF; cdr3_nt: TGCAGCGTTTGGGACAGGCACACTGAAGCTTTCTTT
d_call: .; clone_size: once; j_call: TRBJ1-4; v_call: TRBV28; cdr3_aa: CASSSLGRGSNEKLFF; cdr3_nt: TGTGCCAGCAGTTCCCTGGGCAGGGGCTCTAATGAAAAACTGTTTTTT
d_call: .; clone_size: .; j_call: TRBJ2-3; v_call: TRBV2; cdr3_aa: CASSRGPRGADTQYF; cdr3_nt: TGTGCCAGCAGCAGGGGCCCCCGGGGGGCAGATACGCAGTATTTT
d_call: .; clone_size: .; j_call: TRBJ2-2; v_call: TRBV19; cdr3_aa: CASRSFRESITGELFF; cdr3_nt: TGTGCCAGTAGATCGTTCCGGGAGAGTATCACCGGGGAGCTGTTTTTT
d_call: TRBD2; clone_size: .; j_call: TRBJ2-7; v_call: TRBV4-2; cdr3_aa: CASSQDWRGAYEQYF; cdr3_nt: TGTGCCAGCAGCCAAGACTGGCGGGGGGCCTACGAGCAGTACTTC
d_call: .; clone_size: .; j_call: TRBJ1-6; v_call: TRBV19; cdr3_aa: CASSMGQATSPLHF; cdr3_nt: TGTGCCAGTAGTATGGGCCAGGCGACTTCACCCCTCCACTTT
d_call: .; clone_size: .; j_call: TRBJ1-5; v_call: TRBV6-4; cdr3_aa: CASSEGGNQPQHF; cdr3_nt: TGTGCCAGCAGTGAAGGAGGCAATCAGCCCCAGCATTTT
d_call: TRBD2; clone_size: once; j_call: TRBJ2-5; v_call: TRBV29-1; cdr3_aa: CSVTPSGRGETQYF; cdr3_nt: TGCAGCGTTACCCCTAGCGGGAGGGGGGAGACCCAGTACTTC
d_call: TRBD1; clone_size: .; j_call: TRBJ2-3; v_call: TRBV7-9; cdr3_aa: CAWGDRGRTDTQYF; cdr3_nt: TGTGCCTGGGGAGACAGGGGGCGCACAGATACGCAGTATTTT
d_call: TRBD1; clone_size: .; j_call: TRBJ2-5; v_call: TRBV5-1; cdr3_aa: CASSLQGTQETQYF; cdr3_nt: TGCGCCAGCAGCTTACAGGGGACACAAGAGACCCAGTACTTC
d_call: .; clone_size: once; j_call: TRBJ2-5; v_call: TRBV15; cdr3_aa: CATSRDRGKTQYF; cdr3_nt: TGTGCCACCAGCAGGGACAGAGGGAAGACCCAGTACTTC
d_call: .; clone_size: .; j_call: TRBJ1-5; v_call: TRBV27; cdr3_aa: CASSSVVNQPQHF; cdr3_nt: TGTGCCAGCAGTTCAGTTGTCAATCAGCCCCAGCATTTT
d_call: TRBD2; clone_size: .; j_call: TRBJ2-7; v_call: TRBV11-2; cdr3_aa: CASRRAPGGSHEQYF; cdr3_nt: TGTGCCAGTCGCCGGGCCCCAGGCGGGAGTCACGAGCAGTACTTC
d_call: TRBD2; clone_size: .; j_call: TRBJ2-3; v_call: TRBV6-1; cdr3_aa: CASSGAGAITDTQYF; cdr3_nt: TGTGCCAGCAGTGGAGCGGGGGCCATCACAGATACGCAGTATTTT
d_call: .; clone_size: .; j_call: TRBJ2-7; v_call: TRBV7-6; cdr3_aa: CASSLGDTAYEQYF; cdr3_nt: TGTGCCAGCAGCTTAGGGGACACCGCCTACGAGCAGTACTTC
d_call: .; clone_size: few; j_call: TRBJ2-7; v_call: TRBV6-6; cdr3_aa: CASTSDSYEQYF; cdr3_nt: TGTGCCAGCACCTCGGACAGCTACGAGCAGTACTTC
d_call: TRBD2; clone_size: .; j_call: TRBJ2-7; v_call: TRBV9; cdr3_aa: CASSANGLAAYEQYF; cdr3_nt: TGTGCCAGCAGCGCTAATGGACTAGCGGCTTACGAGCAGTACTTC
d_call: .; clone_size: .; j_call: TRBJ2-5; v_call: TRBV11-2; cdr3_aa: CASSAKVGRQETQYF; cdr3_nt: TGTGCCAGCAGCGCCAAGGTGGGCAGACAAGAGACCCAGTACTTC
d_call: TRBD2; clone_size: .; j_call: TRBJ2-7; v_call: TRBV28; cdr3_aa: CASSPLGLAGGYEQYF; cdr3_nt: TGTGCCAGCAGCCCACTTGGACTAGCGGGAGGCTACGAGCAGTACTTC
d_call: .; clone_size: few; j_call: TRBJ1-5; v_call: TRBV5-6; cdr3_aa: CASSLGIANQPQHF; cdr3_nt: TGTGCCAGCAGTCTTGGTATAGCCAATCAGCCCCAGCATTTT
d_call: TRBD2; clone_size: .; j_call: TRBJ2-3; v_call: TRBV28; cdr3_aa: CASSFHGLARTDTQYF; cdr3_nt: TGTGCCAGCAGTTTTCATGGACTAGCGCGAACAGATACGCAGTATTTT
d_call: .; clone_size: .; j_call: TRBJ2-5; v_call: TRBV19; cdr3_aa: CASSSGETQYF; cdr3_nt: TGTGCCAGTAGTTCGGGGGAGACCCAGTACTTC
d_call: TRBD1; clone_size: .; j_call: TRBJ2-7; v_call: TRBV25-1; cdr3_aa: CASSRTRDRGDEQYF; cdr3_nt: TGTGCCAGCAGCCGAACTCGGGACAGGGGAGACGAGCAGTACTTC
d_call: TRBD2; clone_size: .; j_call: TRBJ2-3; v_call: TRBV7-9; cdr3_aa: CASSSGTSGETDTQYF; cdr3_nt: TGTGCCAGCAGCTCGGGGACTAGCGGGGAGACAGATACGCAGTATTTT
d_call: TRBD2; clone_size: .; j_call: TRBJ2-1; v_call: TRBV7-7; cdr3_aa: CASSLLAGGPGEQFF; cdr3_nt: TGTGCTAGCAGTTTACTAGCGGGAGGGCCGGGAGAGCAGTTCTTC
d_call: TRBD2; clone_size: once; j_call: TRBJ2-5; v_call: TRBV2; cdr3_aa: CASSEAASGSTETQYF; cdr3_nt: TGTGCCAGCAGTGAAGCCGCCAGCGGGAGTACCGAGACCCAGTACTTC
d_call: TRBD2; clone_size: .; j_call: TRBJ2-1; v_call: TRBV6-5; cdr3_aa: CASSVFRGGYNEQFF; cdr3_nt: TGTGCCAGCAGCGTTTTCCGGGGGGGATACAATGAGCAGTTCTTC